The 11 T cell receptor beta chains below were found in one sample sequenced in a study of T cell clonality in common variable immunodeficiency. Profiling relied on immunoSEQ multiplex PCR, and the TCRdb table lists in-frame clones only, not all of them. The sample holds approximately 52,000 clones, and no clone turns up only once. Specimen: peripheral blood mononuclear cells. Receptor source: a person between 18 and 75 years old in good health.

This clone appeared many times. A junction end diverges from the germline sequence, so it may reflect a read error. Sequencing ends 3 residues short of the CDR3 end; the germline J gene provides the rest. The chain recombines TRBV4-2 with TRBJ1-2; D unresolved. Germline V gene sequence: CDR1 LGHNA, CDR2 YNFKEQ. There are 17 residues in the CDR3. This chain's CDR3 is CASSQARSSERGYGYTF. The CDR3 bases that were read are TGCGCCAGCAGCCAAGCCAGGTCGTCCGAACGTGGCTATGGC.

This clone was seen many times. The CDR3 bases that were read are TGTGCCAGCAGAAAAGGGACTCAAGGGGACTACGAG. Protein: CASRKGTQGDYE. The complete CDR3 reads CASRKGTQGDYEQYF. This chain links TRBV6-2 or TRBV6-3 with TRBJ2-7, with a weak D call TRBD2 (6 bases). The sequence runs out 3 residues before the end of the CDR3; the remainder is reconstructed from the germline J gene. V dropped 6 bases and J dropped 3 bases, with 18 bases sitting between them. The germline V gene encodes CDR1 MNHEY and CDR2 SVGEGT. This CDR3 comprises 15 residues.

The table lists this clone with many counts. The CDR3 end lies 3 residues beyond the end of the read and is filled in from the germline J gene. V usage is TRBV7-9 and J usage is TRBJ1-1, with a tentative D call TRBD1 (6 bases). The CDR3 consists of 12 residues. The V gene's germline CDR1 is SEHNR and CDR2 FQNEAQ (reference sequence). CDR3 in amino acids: CASNNRDKEAFF. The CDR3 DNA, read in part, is TGTGCCAGCAACAATCGGGACAAAGAA.

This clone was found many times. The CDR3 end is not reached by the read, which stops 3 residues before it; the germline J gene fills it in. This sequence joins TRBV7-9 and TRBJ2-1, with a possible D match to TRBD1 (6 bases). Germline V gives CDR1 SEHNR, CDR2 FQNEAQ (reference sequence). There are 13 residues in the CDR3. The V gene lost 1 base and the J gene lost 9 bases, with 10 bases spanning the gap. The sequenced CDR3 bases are TGTGCCAGCAGCTTAGAGGGGGTCGGTGAG. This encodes CASSLEGVGE. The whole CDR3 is CASSLEGVGEQFF.

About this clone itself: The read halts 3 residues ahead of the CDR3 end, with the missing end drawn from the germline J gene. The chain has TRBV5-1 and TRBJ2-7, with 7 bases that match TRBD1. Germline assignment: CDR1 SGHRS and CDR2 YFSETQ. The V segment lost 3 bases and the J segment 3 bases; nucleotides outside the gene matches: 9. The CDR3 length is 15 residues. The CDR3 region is CASSSTGTELYEQYF. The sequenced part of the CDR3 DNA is TGCGCCAGCAGCTCCACCGGGACAGAGCTCTACGAG. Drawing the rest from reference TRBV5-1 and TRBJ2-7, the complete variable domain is KAGVTQTPRYLIKTRGQQVTLSCSPISGHRSVSWYQQTPGQGLQFLFEYFSETQRNKGNFPGRFSGRQFSNSRSEMNVSTLELGDSALYLCASSSTGTELYEQYFGPGTRLTVT.

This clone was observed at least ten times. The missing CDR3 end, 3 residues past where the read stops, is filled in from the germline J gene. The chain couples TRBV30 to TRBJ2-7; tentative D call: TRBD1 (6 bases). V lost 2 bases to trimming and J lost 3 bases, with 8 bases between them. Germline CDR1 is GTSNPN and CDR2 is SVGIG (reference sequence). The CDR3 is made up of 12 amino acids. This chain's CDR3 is CAWSRGFYEQYF. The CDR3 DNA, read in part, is TGTGCCTGGAGTAGGGGGTTCTACGAG.

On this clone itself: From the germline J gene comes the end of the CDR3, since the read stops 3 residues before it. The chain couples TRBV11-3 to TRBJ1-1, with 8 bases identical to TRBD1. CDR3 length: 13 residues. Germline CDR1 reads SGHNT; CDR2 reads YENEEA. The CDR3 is CASSLGTGREAFF. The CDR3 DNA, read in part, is TGTGCCAGCAGCTTAGGGACAGGGAGAGAA.

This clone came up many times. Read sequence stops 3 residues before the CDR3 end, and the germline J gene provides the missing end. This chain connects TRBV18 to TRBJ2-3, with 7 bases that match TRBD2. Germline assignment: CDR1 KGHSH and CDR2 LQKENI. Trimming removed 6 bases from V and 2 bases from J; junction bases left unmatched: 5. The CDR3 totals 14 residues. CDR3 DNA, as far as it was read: TGTGCCAGCTCCCCCGCGGGAGTCACAGATACG. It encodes CASSPAGVTDT. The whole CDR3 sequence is CASSPAGVTDTQYF.

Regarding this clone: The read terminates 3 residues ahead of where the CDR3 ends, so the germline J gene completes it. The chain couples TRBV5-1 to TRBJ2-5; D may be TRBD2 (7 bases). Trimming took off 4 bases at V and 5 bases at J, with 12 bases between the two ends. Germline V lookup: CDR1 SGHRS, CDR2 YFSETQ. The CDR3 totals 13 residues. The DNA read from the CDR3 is TGCGCCAGCAGCCCGGCGGGGGCCGAGACC. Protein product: CASSPAGAET. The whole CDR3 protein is CASSPAGAETQYF.

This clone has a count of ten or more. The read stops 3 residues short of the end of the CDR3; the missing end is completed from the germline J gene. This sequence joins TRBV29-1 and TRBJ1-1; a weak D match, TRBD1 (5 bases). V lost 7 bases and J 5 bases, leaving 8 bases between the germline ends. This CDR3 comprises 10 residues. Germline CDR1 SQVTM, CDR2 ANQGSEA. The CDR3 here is CSGGGTEAFF. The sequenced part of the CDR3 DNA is TGCAGCGGGGGGGGGACTGAA.

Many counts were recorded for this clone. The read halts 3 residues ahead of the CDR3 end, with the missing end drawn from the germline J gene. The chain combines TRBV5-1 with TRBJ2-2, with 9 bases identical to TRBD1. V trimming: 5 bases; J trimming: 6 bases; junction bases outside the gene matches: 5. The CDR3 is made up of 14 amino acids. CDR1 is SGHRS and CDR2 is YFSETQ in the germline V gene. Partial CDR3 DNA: TGCGCCAGCAGGTTGACAGGGGGGTCCGGGGAG. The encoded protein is CASRLTGGSGE. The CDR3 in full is CASRLTGGSGELFF. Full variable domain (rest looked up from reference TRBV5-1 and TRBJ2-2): KAGVTQTPRYLIKTRGQQVTLSCSPISGHRSVSWYQQTPGQGLQFLFEYFSETQRNKGNFPGRFSGRQFSNSRSEMNVSTLELGDSALYLCASRLTGGSGELFFGEGSRLTVL.